This T cell receptor beta chain was sequenced for a study of blood T cell repertoires in COVID-19 (TCRdb year 2020). Regarding the study in general: Samples covering the acute and convalescent phases of COVID-19 were provided by collaborators in the United States, Italy and Spain. The material from the prospective study consisted of cDNA or gDNA derived from T cells, B-cell-depleted T cells, or PBMCs. The dataset comprised deeply sampled blood TCRbeta repertoires from subjects exposed to, actively infected with, or recovered from COVID-19. The repertoires were made available in a free public database intended to serve as a resource for research on the immune response to SARS-CoV-2. Samples came from the ongoing ImmuneRACE study (first 160 participants) plus 1,254 subjects from 6 global collaborators. A de-identified subject ID, COVID-19 status, age in years and sex were almost always included in the sample metadata. Where available, HLA class I and class II types were obtained from metadata supplied by the sample provider rather than from assay-based typing. Here is what the overall study found, with its caveats: How much clinical and demographic metadata was included differed by source and by participant, and the metadata was provided uncurated.

To note about this clone: The specificity of this receptor is unknown. Qualities for individual bases were not recorded, and no much larger clone is one base off.

Participants in the prospective study were enrolled through a virtual design, were aged 18 to 89 years, and lived in 24 United States geographic areas. To assign participants to cohorts, the prospective study relied on clinical history that participants themselves reported in a screening survey and a study questionnaire. Exposed participants were defined as having been in contact with someone with a PCR-confirmed or clinician-diagnosed COVID-19 case within 2 weeks of study entry. In the prospective study, whole blood, serum and a nasopharyngeal or oropharyngeal swab were collected from each participant by mobile phlebotomists. Prospective study participants could optionally give additional blood draws and questionnaires over a roughly two-month period. Prospective study blood samples were shipped either frozen or at room temperature before DNA extraction. TCRbeta CDR3 regions were amplified from genomic DNA by means of the immunoSEQ Assay, a bias-controlled multiplex PCR. The published analysis was carried out like this. The number of nucleated cells in each sample was estimated from the amplification of reference gene primers within the assay. Sequence reads were collapsed and filtered to measure the absolute abundance of every unique TCRbeta CDR3 rearrangement. For each sample, productive Simpson clonality was calculated as the square root of Simpson's diversity index over productive rearrangements. TCRdb stores this immuneACCESS table with in-frame sequences only. Part of the clones is absent; in the studies checked, under half of the shortfall reflects unresolved V genes, and no reason is known for the rest. Clone size and V and J calls were adopted from that table, with D and trimming inferred from the DNA. The sample table contains 200,000 to 250,000 clones; only one count was recorded for roughly 90% of them. Around 15% of the sample rests with the top ten.

From a lookup of the germline V gene (reference sequence), CDR1 and CDR2 are SGHNT and YYREEE. V and J are trimmed by 1 base and 3 bases, and the gene matches miss 5 bases of the junction. Taken from cysteine to phenylalanine, the CDR3 has 16 residues. Only CDR3 DNA is held: 48 bases, read in frame from base 1. The source material was PBMCs or T cells enriched from blood (not recorded which). The source of this sequence is a man aged 30 to 45 who had been exposed to COVID-19. The rearranged chain carries TRBV5-4 and TRBJ2-1; a stretch of 9 junction bases matches TRBD2. The DNA sequence reads TGTGCCAGCAGCTTGATTAGCGGGGGTCTCTACAATGAGCAGTTCTTC. Its product reads: CASSLISGGLYNEQFF.